What follows are 13 T cell receptor beta chains derived from one specimen sequenced in a study of response to subunit inactivated influenza vaccine. TCRdb called the RT-PCR reads again in MiXCR, with one record for every CDR3 protein. The sample has about 520,000 distinct CDR3 sequences, roughly 7.9% seen once; the top ten hold under 15%. The source was PBMCs from blood, collected less than 25 months after vaccination. Every receptor here comes from a man between 50 and 69 years old who received an inactivated influenza vaccine.

This clonotype was recorded at least ten times. V and J are TRBV14 and TRBJ2-2; 9 bases map to TRBD1. V was clipped by 1 base and J by 5 bases; unmatched bases: 5. In germline, CDR1 is SGHDN, CDR2 FVKESK. This CDR3 is 16 amino acids long. The CDR3 is CASSQVWDRATGELFF. The CDR3 coding sequence is TGTGCCAGCAGCCAAGTCTGGGACAGGGCAACCGGGGAGCTGTTTTTT.

Concerning this clonotype: A clone one base away is much larger, so this may be a read error. This chain joins TRBV12-3 or TRBV12-4 and TRBJ2-3; 9 bases align to TRBD2. The CDR3 has 18 amino acids. J gave up 3 bases and V 8 bases, and 18 bases lay outside the gene matches. CDR3 sequence (DNA): TGTGCCAGCGGTTCCCTCCGGCTAGCGGGGTATAGGACAGATACGCAGTATTTT. This translates into CASGSLRLAGYRTDTQYF.

In DNA, the CDR3 is TGTGCCAGCAGCCATCCTACGCTCGGGGCCAACGTCCTGACTTTC. Protein product: CASSHPTLGANVLTF. V usage is TRBV7-3 and J usage is TRBJ2-6; D call uncertain. V dropped 5 bases and J dropped 4 bases, with 12 bases sitting between them. Germline CDR1 is SGHTA and CDR2 is FQGTGA. The CDR3 is made up of 15 amino acids.

This clonotype has just a few counts. This chain joins TRBV12-3 or TRBV12-4 and TRBJ2-7; 14 bases fit TRBD2. This CDR3 spans 18 amino acids. After removal of 3 bases from V and 3 bases from J, the junction contained 10 bases not matched to a gene. CDR3 DNA: TGTGCCAGCAGTTTCGCCCCGGGACTAGCGGGAGCTGGCTACGAGCAGTACTTC. Protein: CASSFAPGLAGAGYEQYF.

This clonotype was picked up many times. The rearrangement links TRBV29-1 to TRBJ2-5; possibly TRBD1 or TRBD2 for D (5 bases each). The germline V gene has CDR1 SQVTM and CDR2 ANQGSEA. The CDR3 spans 13 residues. V was cut by 0 bases and J by 5 bases, with 10 bases left in between. For the CDR3, the DNA is TGCAGCGTTGAAGATCGGGGCTGGGAGACCCAGTACTTC. The encoded protein is CSVEDRGWETQYF.

This clonotype was counted many times. The chain links TRBV5-1 to TRBJ2-1; possibly TRBD2 for D (6 bases). V lost 6 bases to trimming and J lost 4 bases, with 11 bases between them. This CDR3 has 13 amino acids. Germline-derived CDR1 and CDR2 are SGHRS and YFSETQ. CDR3 loop: CASNGGDYNEQFF. CDR3 DNA: TGCGCCAGCAACGGAGGGGATTACAATGAGCAGTTCTTC.

Only a few counts were recorded for this clonotype. The chain links TRBV7-7 to TRBJ2-5, with 16 bases fitting TRBD2. Per germline, CDR1 SSHAT and CDR2 FNYEAQ (reference sequence). With V trimmed by 5 bases and J by 4 bases, 7 bases remained unmatched. The CDR3 totals 17 residues. Here the CDR3 DNA reads TGTGCCAGCAGCCCGGGACTAGCGGGAGGGTTAGGAGAGACCCAGTACTTC. This translates into CASSPGLAGGLGETQYF.

The chain recombines TRBV28 with TRBJ2-5, with D unclear. The germline CDR1 and CDR2 sequences are MDHEN and SYDVKM. Trimming left V 6 bases short and J 9 bases short, with 14 bases between. There are 12 residues in the CDR3. This CDR3 is CASRETQAPQYF. The CDR3 DNA reads TGTGCCAGCAGGGAGACCCAAGCGCCCCAGTACTTC.

The V call is TRBV20-1, the J call TRBJ2-3, with 7 bases aligning to TRBD2. J lost 5 bases, V lost 4 bases, and 15 bases had no gene match. Germline V gene data show CDR1 as DFQATT and CDR2 as SNEGSKA (reference sequence). CDR3 length equals 16 residues. The CDR3 spells CSANRLAGYVEDTQYF. CDR3 nucleotides: TGCAGTGCTAACAGACTAGCTGGGTACGTGGAAGATACGCAGTATTTT.

CDR3 nucleotide sequence: TGTGCCAGCAGTGACCCCAGGGGGCCCGGGGAGCTGTTTTTT. It translates to CASSDPRGPGELFF. The rearrangement links TRBV2 to TRBJ2-2; 8 bases map to TRBD1. This CDR3 region has 14 residues. CDR1 is SNHLY and CDR2 is FYNNEI in the germline V gene. The trim removed 3 bases at V and 6 bases at J, leaving 3 bases unmatched. Supplemented by reference TRBV2 and TRBJ2-2, the full variable domain reads EPEVTQTPSHQVTQMGQEVILRCVPISNHLYFYWYRQILGQKVEFLVSFYNNEISEKSEIFDDQFSVERPDGSNFTLKIRSTKLEDSAMYFCASSDPRGPGELFFGEGSRLTVL.

The rearrangement links TRBV12-3 or TRBV12-4 to TRBJ2-2; TRBD1 matches at 10 bases. J gave up 5 bases and V 6 bases, and 9 bases lay outside the gene matches. The length of the CDR3 is 16 residues. For the CDR3, the DNA is TGTGCCAGCAGGCATACCGGGACAGGGGTGACCGGGGAGCTGTTTTTT. Its translation: CASRHTGTGVTGELFF.

The genes are TRBV3-1 and TRBJ2-1; D gene unclear. Per germline, CDR1 LGHDT and CDR2 YNNKEL (reference sequence). V gave up 1 base and J gave up 5 bases, with 9 bases separating them. The CDR3 loop spans 14 amino acids. The CDR3 here is CASSQVWTDNEQFF. CDR3 coding DNA: TGTGCCAGCAGCCAAGTTTGGACGGACAATGAGCAGTTCTTC.

This clonotype was counted a few times. The J gene is TRBJ1-6, the V gene TRBV3-1, with D perhaps TRBD1 (5 bases). The CDR3 runs 14 residues. V was cut by 4 bases and J by 8 bases, with 12 bases left in between. The germline gives CDR1 LGHDT, CDR2 YNNKEL (reference sequence). The chain's CDR3 is CASSPSAGDSPLHF. For the CDR3, the DNA is TGTGCCAGCAGCCCTTCAGCGGGGGATTCACCCCTCCACTTT.